The clone carrying this T cell receptor beta chain has more than one count but fewer than ten. This sample is drawn from a study of blood T cells in healthy people across ages. The trim removed 3 bases at V and 0 bases at J, leaving 16 bases unmatched. CDR1 is DFQATT, CDR2 SNEGSKA, per germline (reference sequence). This CDR3 contains 19 residues. Using a J-beta primer mix together with a sample-barcoded 5' primer, a second PCR was run for about 6 to 12 cycles. TCRdb analysed the 5' RACE reads with MiXCR anew, one entry per CDR3 protein. The data hold about 1.1 million distinct CDR3 sequences, with more than 30% observed a single time.

The sample was blood. This TCR came from a man younger than 30 in good health. The rearrangement uses TRBV20-1 and TRBJ2-3, with 9 bases matching TRBD2. DNA of the CDR3: TGCAGTGCTAGTGCATCGCGCGGGGGGGCCTCCTCTAGCACAGATACGCAGTATTTT. Protein sequence: CSASASRGGASSSTDTQYF.